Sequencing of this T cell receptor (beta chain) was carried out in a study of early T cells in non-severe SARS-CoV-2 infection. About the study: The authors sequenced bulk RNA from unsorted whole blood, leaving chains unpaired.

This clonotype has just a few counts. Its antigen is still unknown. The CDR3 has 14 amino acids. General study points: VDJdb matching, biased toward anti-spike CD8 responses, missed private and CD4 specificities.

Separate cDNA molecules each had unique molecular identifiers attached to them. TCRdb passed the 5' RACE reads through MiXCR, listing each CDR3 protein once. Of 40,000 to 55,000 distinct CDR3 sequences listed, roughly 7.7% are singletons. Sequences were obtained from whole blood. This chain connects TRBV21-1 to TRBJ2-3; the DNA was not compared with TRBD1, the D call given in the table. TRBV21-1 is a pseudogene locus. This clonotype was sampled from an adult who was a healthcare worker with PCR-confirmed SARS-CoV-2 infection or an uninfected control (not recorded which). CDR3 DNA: TGTGCCAGCAGGGGGACAGAAGGCACAGATACGCAGTATTTT. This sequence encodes CASRGTEGTDTQYF.